The table lists the clone carrying this TCR beta chain with a few counts. As for treatment: oral pan-JAK inhibitor, 5-10 mg twice daily. The data belong to a study of CD8+ T cells in alopecia areata. The V end was cut by 5 bases, the J end by 2 bases, with 10 bases between. The CDR3 is made up of 13 amino acids. Looked up from germline, CDR1 is SGHRS and CDR2 is YFSETQ. Once RNA had been extracted, it was reverse transcribed into cDNA to act as the sequencing template. Method: immunoSEQ multiplex PCR; TCRdb's copy keeps in-frame clones and lacks some. The sample lists roughly 170,000 clones, about 60% occurring once.

The clonotype was recovered from a human donor with alopecia areata. The specimen comprised CD8+ T cells sorted from blood, sampled at week 24, from a patient treated with tofacitinib. The chain carries TRBV5-1 and TRBJ2-5; no firm D call. In DNA form, the CDR3 reads TGCGCCAGCAGGCAGGACGGACAAGAGACCCAGTACTTC. The encoded protein is CASRQDGQETQYF.